This is a list of T cell receptor beta chains from one sample in a study of blood T cell repertoires in COVID-19. Clones were sequenced by immunoSEQ multiplex PCR, and TCRdb holds only the in-frame ones, with some missing. The sample lists about 180,000 clones; around 83% were seen once. Sequenced: peripheral blood. The receptors were gathered from a human donor in a cohort sampled during active COVID-19. CDR3s include the opening cysteine and the closing phenylalanine or tryptophan. The D gene is left open where the match is weak. A row's size may be missing; if present it is once, few, many or a size class.

.	.	TRBV5-6	16	TRBJ1-1	TGTGCCAGCAGCTCCGGACAGATATTTATGAACACTGAAGCTTTCTTT	CASSSGQIFMNTEAFF
few	.	TRBV4-2	16	TRBJ2-5	TGTGCCAGCAGCCAAGATCATCGGGACTACCAAGAGACCCAGTACTTC	CASSQDHRDYQETQYF
.	.	TRBV21-1	12	TRBJ2-7	TGTGCCAGCAGCAAAAGCCTCTACGAGCAGTACTTC	CASSKSLYEQYF
.	TRBD1	TRBV7-2	15	TRBJ2-7	TGTGCCAGCAGCTTAGCGTGGACAGGTGCCTACGAGCAGTACTTC	CASSLAWTGAYEQYF
.	.	TRBV12-5	16	TRBJ2-1	TGTGCTAGTGGTTCCCAGACAGGCCTGTTCTACAATGAGCAGTTCTTC	CASGSQTGLFYNEQFF
.	TRBD1	TRBV19	13	TRBJ2-7	TGTGCCAGTAAGGAGACAGGGGCCTACGAGCAGTACTTC	CASKETGAYEQYF
few	.	TRBV4-1	13	TRBJ2-7	TGCGCCAGCAGCCGGGGACTCGTATACGAGCAGTACTTC	CASSRGLVYEQYF
.	.	TRBV7-2	15	TRBJ2-5	TGTGCCAGCAGCTTAGGATCTGCGGGACTGGAGACCCAGTACTTC	CASSLGSAGLETQYF
once	.	TRBV3-1/TRBV3-2	12	TRBJ2-7	TGTGCCAGCAGCCACAGGACGGGGGAGCAGTACTTC	CASSHRTGEQYF
.	.	TRBV5-4	13	TRBJ1-2	TGTGCCAGCAGAATTACAGGTTCCCGCGGCTACACCTTC	CASRITGSRGYTF
once	TRBD1	TRBV6-5	13	TRBJ2-7	TGTGCCAGCAGTTGGGGGTCAGGGGGCGAGCAGTACTTC	CASSWGSGGEQYF
.	.	TRBV12-3/TRBV12-4	13	TRBJ1-1	TGTGCCAGCAGTTTAGGCAGGAACACTGAAGCTTTCTTT	CASSLGRNTEAFF
.	TRBD2	TRBV3-1/TRBV3-2	14	TRBJ2-1	TGTGCCAGCAGCCAACTAGCGGGAGGCAATGAGCAGTTCTTC	CASSQLAGGNEQFF
.	TRBD1	TRBV7-2	15	TRBJ1-1	TGTGCCAGCAGCCTCACCGGGACAGGGAACACTGAAGCTTTCTTT	CASSLTGTGNTEAFF
once	TRBD2	TRBV5-1	17	TRBJ2-5	TGCGCCAGCAGCCCGAAGGGACTAGCGGGGTTCCAAGAGACCCAGTACTTC	CASSPKGLAGFQETQYF
.	TRBD1	TRBV4-3	15	TRBJ1-2	TGCGCCAGCAGCCAAGGAGACAGGGGGCCCTATGGCTACACCTTC	CASSQGDRGPYGYTF
.	TRBD1	TRBV7-7	13	TRBJ1-1	TGTGCTAGCAGCCCTGACAGGGACACTGAAGCTTTCTTT	CASSPDRDTEAFF
.	TRBD1	TRBV27	15	TRBJ1-5	TGTGCCAGCAGTCTTGGACAGGGGGGGAATCAGCCCCAGCATTTT	CASSLGQGGNQPQHF
.	.	TRBV7-9	17	TRBJ1-3	TGTGCCAGCAGCTTAGTCCACGCGGGGGCGCATGGAAACACCATATATTTT	CASSLVHAGAHGNTIYF
.	TRBD2	TRBV7-3	15	TRBJ2-1	TGTGCCAGCAGACTAGCGGGAGGCTCCTACAATGAGCAGTTCTTC	CASRLAGGSYNEQFF